A selection of T cell receptor beta chains follows, all from one sample in a study of T-cell memory formation after mild COVID-19. TCRdb passed the 5' RACE reads through MiXCR, listing each CDR3 protein once. Among about 400,000 distinct CDR3 sequences listed, about 22% were seen once. Sample: PBMCs or a T cell subset sorted from them (not recorded which). These receptors were collected from an adult woman who had mild COVID-19 (a few samples of this study predate the infection). Cell type and time point are not known. The CDR3 runs from the conserved cysteine through the conserved F or W. The D gene is left open where the match is weak. Some rows have no size entry. The others give once, few or many, or a class for an expanded clone.

D gene	clone size	V gene	J gene	CDR3 DNA	CDR3 protein
TRBD1	.	TRBV6-1	TRBJ1-5	TGTGCCAGCAAGACAGGGAATAATCAGCCCCAGCATTTT	CASKTGNNQPQHF
.	few	TRBV24-1	TRBJ2-1	TGTGCCACCAGTGATCCTCGGGGAGCGCAGTTCTTC	CATSDPRGAQFF
TRBD1	.	TRBV11-3	TRBJ1-1	TGTGCCAGCAGCTATATAGACATTTGGGGGACAGGGAGCACTGAAGCTTTCTTT	CASSYIDIWGTGSTEAFF
.	few	TRBV7-9	TRBJ1-5	TGTGCCAGCAGCGCCTGGGGGAGCAATCAGCCCCAGCATTTT	CASSAWGSNQPQHF
.	.	TRBV4-2	TRBJ1-6	TGTGCCAGCAGCCAAGATCGGAGGGGTAATTCACCCCTCCACTTT	CASSQDRRGNSPLHF
.	few	TRBV5-1	TRBJ2-5	TGCGCCAGCAGCTTGGGAGGGACATCCCAAGAGACCCAGTACTTC	CASSLGGTSQETQYF
.	.	TRBV6-5	TRBJ2-3	TGTGCCAGCAGTTACCGGGGAGGAACAGATACGCAGTATTTT	CASSYRGGTDTQYF
.	few	TRBV7-3	TRBJ1-6	TGTGCCAGCAGCCACGCGGGCAGTAGGTCACCCCTCCACTTT	CASSHAGSRSPLHF
TRBD2	.	TRBV7-2	TRBJ2-1	TGTGCCAGCAGCTTAGAGTGGATAGCGGGGGACTACAATGAGCAGTTCTTC	CASSLEWIAGDYNEQFF
.	.	TRBV12-3/TRBV12-4	TRBJ1-5	TGTGCCAGCAGTTCCTCGTATCAGCCCCAGCATTTT	CASSSSYQPQHF
TRBD1	few	TRBV27	TRBJ1-1	TGTGCCAGCAGTTTAAGGGATGGGCTAGGGACAGGGGGCGTGAACACTGAAGCTTTCTTT	CASSLRDGLGTGGVNTEAFF
.	few	TRBV6-2/TRBV6-3	TRBJ2-7	TGTGCCAGCAGTTACTCGGGCCCCCGCGAGCAGTACTTC	CASSYSGPREQYF
.	.	TRBV12-3/TRBV12-4	TRBJ1-1	TGTGCCAGCAGGAACCCGGGTTGGAACACTGAAGCTTTCTTT	CASRNPGWNTEAFF
TRBD1	.	TRBV7-9	TRBJ1-6	TGTGCCAGCAGCTCTTCTCAGGGGGCGCAGTCCTATAATTCACCCCTCCACTTT	CASSSSQGAQSYNSPLHF
TRBD1	.	TRBV7-9	TRBJ2-7	TGTGCCAGCAGCCCCGGGACAGGGGCCTGGGAGCAGTACTTC	CASSPGTGAWEQYF
.	.	TRBV12-3/TRBV12-4	TRBJ1-5	TGTGCCAGCAGTTCCCTGGACTCGCCCCAGCATTTT	CASSSLDSPQHF
.	.	TRBV9	TRBJ2-2	TGTGCCAGCAGCGCTTCAGGCACAGTTAACACCGGGGAGCTGTTTTTT	CASSASGTVNTGELFF
.	.	TRBV5-6	TRBJ1-2	TGTGCCAGCAGCTTGAGGCAGGCGCCGTTTGGCTACACCTTC	CASSLRQAPFGYTF
.	.	TRBV7-9	TRBJ2-1	TGTGCCAGCAGCTTAGGATGGGAGACTGAGCAGTTCTTC	CASSLGWETEQFF
.	few	TRBV11-3	TRBJ2-1	TGTGCCAGCAGCTTAACAGGCGGAACCACCGAGCAGTTCTTC	CASSLTGGTTEQFF
.	.	TRBV9	TRBJ2-2	TGTGCCAGCAGCCCCGTATCGTTTGCCGGGGAGCTGTTTTTT	CASSPVSFAGELFF
.	.	TRBV6-2/TRBV6-3	TRBJ2-7	TGTGCCAGCACCCCAGCCTTACAGGGCTCCTACTACGAGCAGTACTTC	CASTPALQGSYYEQYF
.	few	TRBV12-3/TRBV12-4	TRBJ2-1	TGTGCCAGCAGTTTAGCGCTGTCCTACAATGAGCAGTTCTTC	CASSLALSYNEQFF
.	.	TRBV5-1	TRBJ1-1	TGCGCCAGCAGCGCTCCACCTTTGAACACTGAAGCTTTCTTT	CASSAPPLNTEAFF
.	few	TRBV14	TRBJ2-1	TGTGCCAGCAGCCGGCTTACAACAGTAGACTCCTACAATGAGCAGTTCTTC	CASSRLTTVDSYNEQFF
.	.	TRBV5-1	TRBJ1-4	TGCGCCAGCAGCTTGGTCGGACAGACAACTAATGAAAAACTGTTTTTT	CASSLVGQTTNEKLFF
.	many	TRBV7-9	TRBJ2-1	TGTGCCAGCAGCTCGCCCCGCGGAGCGCACAATGAGCAGTTCTTC	CASSSPRGAHNEQFF
.	.	TRBV14	TRBJ1-2	TGTGCCAGCAGCCGGCAAGTAGCGGGCCCAAACTATGGCTACACCTTC	CASSRQVAGPNYGYTF
.	.	TRBV30	TRBJ2-3	TGTGCCTGGAGTGTAGAATCCAACACAGATACGCAGTATTTT	CAWSVESNTDTQYF
TRBD1	once	TRBV12-3/TRBV12-4	TRBJ2-5	TGTGCCAGCAGCCCCCCCGGGGGTCAGGGGGCGTTAATGGCTGGGACCCAGTACTTC	CASSPPGGQGALMAGTQYF
TRBD2	.	TRBV5-1	TRBJ2-3	TGCGCCAGCAGCTTGACTAGCGGGGGACCAGATACGCAGTATTTT	CASSLTSGGPDTQYF
.	.	TRBV12-3/TRBV12-4	TRBJ1-1	TGTGCCAGCAGTTCATACGGGACTTCCGAAGCTTTCTTT	CASSSYGTSEAFF
.	.	TRBV20-1	TRBJ1-2	TGCAGTGCTAGAGATCCCCGGATACGGGGCTACACCTTC	CSARDPRIRGYTF
.	few	TRBV3-1	TRBJ1-2	TGTGCCAGCAGCCCCCGCGGAGCTAACTATGGCTACACCTTC	CASSPRGANYGYTF
.	few	TRBV15	TRBJ2-3	TGTGCCACCAGCACTGGACTCCTCCTCGCTAGCACAGATACGCAGTATTTT	CATSTGLLLASTDTQYF
.	.	TRBV11-2	TRBJ2-3	TGTGCCAGCAGCTTACTCCAGGGGACGCAGTATTTT	CASSLLQGTQYF
.	.	TRBV7-2	TRBJ2-7	TGTGCCAGCAGCTTTTTCTCCGGACCCTACGAGCAGTACTTC	CASSFFSGPYEQYF
.	.	TRBV29-1	TRBJ1-1	TGCAGCGCCGCACACAGGAACACTGAAGCTTTCTTT	CSAAHRNTEAFF
TRBD2	many	TRBV4-2	TRBJ2-7	TGTGCCAGCAGCCAAACTAGCGGCTCCTACGAGCAGTACTTC	CASSQTSGSYEQYF
.	.	TRBV19	TRBJ2-7	TGTGCCAGTAGTCCCCGGGATGAGACCTACGAGCAGTACTTC	CASSPRDETYEQYF
.	once	TRBV7-2	TRBJ2-7	TGTGCCAGCAGCTCCGGGACACAGACAAACTACGAGCAGTACTTC	CASSSGTQTNYEQYF
TRBD2	few	TRBV6-2/TRBV6-3	TRBJ2-7	TGTGCCACCAGCCGGGGACTAGTCTCCTACGAGCAGTACTTC	CATSRGLVSYEQYF
TRBD1	few	TRBV7-3	TRBJ2-7	TGTGCCAGCAGCACGCCGACAGGGGAGGCCTACGAGCAGTACTTC	CASSTPTGEAYEQYF
TRBD1	.	TRBV15	TRBJ2-7	TGTGCCACCAGCACTGACAGGGGAAGCGAGCAGTACTTC	CATSTDRGSEQYF
.	.	TRBV7-9	TRBJ2-1	TGTGCCAGCAGCCTGACAGAAGCGGGCCGAGAAAATGAGCAGTTCTTC	CASSLTEAGRENEQFF
.	.	TRBV4-1	TRBJ2-7	TGCGCCAGCAGCCAAGATCCGAGAGGGGGTTACGAGCAGTACTTC	CASSQDPRGGYEQYF
.	.	TRBV4-1	TRBJ2-3	TGCGCCAGCAGCCCACCTCTGGTTCTAAGCACAGATACGCAGTATTTT	CASSPPLVLSTDTQYF
.	.	TRBV7-9	TRBJ2-7	TGTGCCAGCAGCTTAGGGAGGCTGAACGAGCAGTACTTC	CASSLGRLNEQYF
.	.	TRBV7-9	TRBJ2-2	TGTGCCAGCAGCTTAGAATACAGCACCGGGGAGCTGTTTTTT	CASSLEYSTGELFF
.	.	TRBV20-1	TRBJ1-2	TGCAGTGCCGACGGCAGGGGAACTAACTATGGCTACACCTTC	CSADGRGTNYGYTF
.	many	TRBV6-5	TRBJ2-7	TGTGCCAGCAGTTTCCTTCAGGGTTACGAGCAGTACTTC	CASSFLQGYEQYF
.	few	TRBV4-2	TRBJ2-2	TGTGCCAGCAGCCAAGCGGGTGCGAACACCGGGGAGCTGTTTTTT	CASSQAGANTGELFF
.	.	TRBV9	TRBJ2-3	TGTGCCAGCAGCGTAGCCCCCCGTAGCACAGATACGCAGTATTTT	CASSVAPRSTDTQYF
.	once	TRBV15	TRBJ2-7	TGTGCCACCAGCAGAGATGCGGGGTACGAGCAGTACTTC	CATSRDAGYEQYF